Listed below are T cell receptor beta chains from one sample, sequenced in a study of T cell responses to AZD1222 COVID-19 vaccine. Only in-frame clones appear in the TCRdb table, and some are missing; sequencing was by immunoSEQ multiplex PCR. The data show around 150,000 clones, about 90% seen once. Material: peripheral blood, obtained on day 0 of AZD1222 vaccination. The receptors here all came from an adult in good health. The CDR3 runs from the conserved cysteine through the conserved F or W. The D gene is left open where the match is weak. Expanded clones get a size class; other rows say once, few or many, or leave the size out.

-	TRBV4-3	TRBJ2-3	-	CASSLGSGEVDTQYF	TGCGCCAGCAGCCTGGGCTCGGGAGAGGTGGATACGCAGTATTTT
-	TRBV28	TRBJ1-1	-	CASRPGQNTEAFF	TGTGCCAGCAGACCTGGGCAGAACACTGAAGCTTTCTTT
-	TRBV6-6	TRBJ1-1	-	CASSNTGSPTGTEAFF	TGTGCCAGCAGCAACACAGGGTCGCCAACGGGGACTGAAGCTTTCTTT
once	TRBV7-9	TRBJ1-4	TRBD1	CASSYSPGTATNEKLFF	TGTGCCAGCAGCTACTCACCCGGGACAGCAACTAATGAAAAACTGTTTTTT
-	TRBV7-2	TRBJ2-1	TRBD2	CASSFGLGSYNEQFF	TGTGCCAGCAGCTTCGGACTAGGCTCCTACAATGAGCAGTTCTTC
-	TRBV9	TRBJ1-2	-	CASSLSVQPTPYGYTF	TGTGCCAGCAGCCTATCCGTCCAGCCGACCCCCTATGGCTACACCTTC
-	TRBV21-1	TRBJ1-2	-	CASSTARGLDYGYTF	TGTGCCAGCAGCACTGCGCGGGGGTTGGACTATGGCTACACCTTC
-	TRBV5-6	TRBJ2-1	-	CASSLVPSTSSYNEQFF	TGTGCCAGCAGCTTGGTCCCTAGCACGAGCTCCTACAATGAGCAGTTCTTC
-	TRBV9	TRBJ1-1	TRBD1	CASSLRDRGVEAFF	TGTGCCAGCAGCCTCCGGGACAGGGGTGTTGAAGCTTTCTTT
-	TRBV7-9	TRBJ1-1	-	CASVRQLNTEAFF	TGTGCCAGCGTGAGACAGCTGAACACTGAAGCTTTCTTT
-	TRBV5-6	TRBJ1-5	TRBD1	CASSLAGQGATNQPQHF	TGTGCCAGCAGCTTGGCCGGACAGGGGGCGACGAATCAGCCCCAGCATTTT
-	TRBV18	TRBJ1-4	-	CASSRTATNEKLFF	TGTGCCAGCTCGCGGACAGCAACTAATGAAAAACTGTTTTTT
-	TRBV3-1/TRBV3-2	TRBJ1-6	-	CASSQGPGVGSPLHF	TGTGCCAGCAGCCAAGGCCCCGGGGTCGGTTCACCCCTCCACTTT
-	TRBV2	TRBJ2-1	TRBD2	CASSEALQTSGLYNEQFF	TGTGCCAGCAGTGAAGCGCTTCAGACTAGCGGCCTTTACAATGAGCAGTTCTTC